These 19 T cell receptor beta chains were all obtained from the same sample, sequenced in a study of T-cell reconstitution after alpha-beta-depleted transplantation in children. The library targeted TCRbeta and was prepared with unique molecular identifiers. TCRdb reprocessed the PCR reads with MiXCR, giving one entry per CDR3 protein. The table shows 200,000 to 300,000 distinct CDR3 sequences, with about 12% occurring only once. The sequences come from PBMCs from the stem cell graft donor, collected from the stem cell graft. All receptors derive from a human donor who donated a stem cell graft to a child with acute lymphoblastic leukemia.

This clonotype has at least ten counts. The chain joins TRBV20-1 to TRBJ2-2; 9 bases align to TRBD2. CDR3 length equals 17 residues. V trimming: 5 bases; J trimming: 5 bases; junction bases outside the gene matches: 15. Germline V gene sequence: CDR1 DFQATT, CDR2 SNEGSKA (reference sequence). This chain's CDR3 is CSAPPVGTSMSTGELFF. The CDR3 DNA reads TGCAGTGCTCCTCCCGTAGGGACTAGCATGAGTACCGGGGAGCTGTTTTTT.

In this sample, this clonotype turned up many times. This chain uses TRBV5-1 with TRBJ2-3, with 7 nucleotides matching TRBD1. J lost 0 bases, V lost 4 bases, and 5 bases had no gene match. The CDR3 is made up of 15 amino acids. Germline CDR1 and CDR2: SGHRS and YFSETQ. The CDR3 nucleotides read TGCGCCAGCAGCCAAGGGGGCCCTAGCACAGATACGCAGTATTTT. Its translation is CASSQGGPSTDTQYF. The full variable domain, completed using reference TRBV5-1 and TRBJ2-3, is KAGVTQTPRYLIKTRGQQVTLSCSPISGHRSVSWYQQTPGQGLQFLFEYFSETQRNKGNFPGRFSGRQFSNSRSEMNVSTLELGDSALYLCASSQGGPSTDTQYFGPGTRLTVL.

This clonotype was counted ten times or more. V usage is TRBV20-1 and J usage is TRBJ2-3; D ambiguous. Germline-derived CDR1 and CDR2 are DFQATT and SNEGSKA (reference sequence). The CDR3 loop spans 13 amino acids. The V and J ends lost 3 bases and 1 base respectively, with 8 bases between them. The CDR3, as DNA: TGCAGTGCTAGGGGCGCAGGCACAGATACGCAGTATTTT. It codes for CSARGAGTDTQYF.

This clonotype has a count of ten or more. The chain is built from TRBV6-5 and TRBJ2-3; 16 bases are a match to TRBD2. This CDR3 contains 18 residues. Losses at the gene ends were 6 bases for V and 0 bases for J; bases not matched to a gene: 6. Germline V gene data show CDR1 as MNHEY and CDR2 as SVGAGI. The CDR3 bases are TGTGCCAGCAGCGGGACTAGCGGGAGGGTATCTAGCACAGATACGCAGTATTTT. This codes for CASSGTSGRVSSTDTQYF.

At least ten counts were recorded for this clonotype. The chain links TRBV7-9 to TRBJ1-1; no clear D gene. Trimming took off 8 bases at V and 9 bases at J, with 28 bases between the two ends. The CDR3 is made up of 16 amino acids. Germline lookup yields CDR1 SEHNR and CDR2 FQNEAQ (reference sequence). This CDR3 reads CASLNSGATLGLKAFF. CDR3 DNA sequence: TGTGCCAGCCTCAACTCTGGAGCGACCCTGGGGTTAAAAGCTTTCTTT.

This clonotype was detected only once. A read error may be the cause here, since a much bigger clone is one base away. The rearrangement joins TRBV9 to TRBJ1-3, with no clear D. This CDR3 has 14 residues. From germline, CDR1 is SGDLS and CDR2 YYNGEE. The CDR3 DNA reads TGTGCCAGCAGCGTGGCCGGCTCTGGAAACACCATGTATTTT. Protein sequence: CASSVAGSGNTMYF.

This clonotype appeared many times. The chain employs TRBV6-5 and TRBJ1-1; unclear D gene. V was trimmed by 6 bases and J by 1 base, leaving 21 bases between them. This CDR3 region has 17 residues. Germline V gene data show CDR1 as MNHEY and CDR2 as SVGAGI. The CDR3 reads CASRYARSGGGNTEAFF. The CDR3 DNA is TGTGCCAGCAGATACGCCCGGAGCGGCGGAGGGAACACTGAAGCTTTCTTT.

There are many counts of this clonotype. The chain employs TRBV5-1 and TRBJ2-2; 14 bases agree with TRBD2. The length of the CDR3 is 20 residues. CDR1 and CDR2 from the germline V gene are SGHRS and YFSETQ. The V segment lost 0 bases and the J segment 0 bases; nucleotides outside the gene matches: 7. The CDR3, as DNA: TGCGCCAGCAGCTTGGGTCTAGGACTAGCGGGAGGAACGAACACCGGGGAGCTGTTTTTT. The encoded protein is CASSLGLGLAGGTNTGELFF.

In its sample, this clonotype was seen many times. This chain links TRBV5-1 with TRBJ1-4; D remains unclear. Germline loops: CDR1 SGHRS, CDR2 YFSETQ. V was cut by 1 base and J by 4 bases, with 11 bases left in between. The CDR3 extends over 15 amino acids. CDR3 loop: CASSLSEKGNEKLFF. DNA for the CDR3: TGCGCCAGCAGCTTGTCGGAGAAGGGTAATGAAAAACTGTTTTTT.

This clonotype appeared a few times. The rearrangement joins TRBV28 to TRBJ1-1; D remains unclear. V gave up 2 bases and J gave up 4 bases, with 17 bases separating them. Germline V gives CDR1 MDHEN, CDR2 SYDVKM. CDR3 length: 16 residues. The chain's CDR3 is CASSLARRRGVTEAFF. The DNA of the CDR3 is TGTGCCAGCAGTTTAGCGCGGAGACGTGGGGTCACTGAAGCTTTCTTT.

The table lists this clonotype with many counts. The chain is built from TRBV5-1 and TRBJ2-1, with 9 bases lining up with TRBD1. The germline CDR1 and CDR2 sequences are SGHRS and YFSETQ. Losses at the gene ends were 0 bases for V and 9 bases for J; bases not matched to a gene: 4. This CDR3 has 14 amino acids. The DNA for the CDR3 is TGCGCCAGCAGCTTGGACCCGACAGGGGGTGAGCAGTTCTTC. Its protein is CASSLDPTGGEQFF.

In its sample, this clonotype was seen many times. The V and J genes are TRBV2 and TRBJ2-1; 12 nucleotides agree with TRBD2. Germline V gene sequence: CDR1 SNHLY, CDR2 FYNNEI. The CDR3 totals 14 residues. V trimming: 6 bases; J trimming: 9 bases; junction bases outside the gene matches: 6. CDR3 residues: CASRRLAGVGEQFF. The CDR3 bases are TGTGCCAGCAGACGACTAGCGGGAGTGGGTGAGCAGTTCTTC.

As for this clonotype: This may stem from a read error, because a much larger clone lies one nucleotide away. The V call is TRBV9, the J call TRBJ1-3; no clear D. The CDR3 totals 12 residues. Germline-derived CDR1 and CDR2 are SGDLS and YYNGEE. V lost 8 bases and J lost 4, with 10 bases in between. The CDR3 spells CARSTDGNTIYF. CDR3 in DNA: TGTGCCAGGAGCACGGACGGAAACACCATATATTTT.

This clonotype was seen repeatedly, ten times or more. The chain recombines TRBV5-1 with TRBJ2-3; D call uncertain. This CDR3 has 13 residues. The germline gives CDR1 SGHRS, CDR2 YFSETQ. Trimming pared 3 bases from V and 4 bases from J, leaving 9 bases between. This CDR3 is CASSWGSPDTQYF. The CDR3 DNA reads as TGCGCCAGCAGCTGGGGTTCCCCAGATACGCAGTATTTT.

This clonotype showed up many times. The V call is TRBV20-1, the J call TRBJ1-2, with D possibly matching TRBD1 (6 bases). V was trimmed by 5 bases and J by 7 bases, leaving 11 bases between them. From germline, CDR1 is DFQATT and CDR2 SNEGSKA (reference sequence). The CDR3 contains 11 residues. CDR3: CSAWGHGGYTF. The CDR3 nucleotides are TGCAGTGCTTGGGGACATGGTGGCTACACCTTC.

This clonotype showed up many times. V usage is TRBV7-2 and J usage is TRBJ2-7; 9 bases are a match to TRBD1. The CDR3 has 15 amino acids. From germline, CDR1 is SGHTA and CDR2 FQGNSA. The J segment lost 3 bases and the V segment lost 1 base, leaving 4 bases of the junction unmatched. The CDR3 DNA reads as TGTGCCAGCAGCTTAGGTCCGGGACAGGGCTACGAGCAGTACTTC. Translated: CASSLGPGQGYEQYF.

This clonotype was picked up many times. The J gene is TRBJ1-1, the V gene TRBV28, with D uncertain. The CDR3 is made up of 10 amino acids. The germline gives CDR1 MDHEN, CDR2 SYDVKM. V was pared by 3 bases and J by 7 bases, with 3 bases between. The CDR3 spells CASSFREAFF. The CDR3 coding sequence is TGTGCCAGCAGTTTCCGTGAAGCTTTCTTT.

Comment on this clonotype: Being one base from a much bigger clone, this may be a read error. The chain joins TRBV3-1 to TRBJ1-2; D remains ambiguous. Germline values: CDR1 LGHDT, CDR2 YNNKEL (reference sequence). The CDR3 sequence is 15 residues long. The CDR3 DNA sequence: TGTGCCAGCAGCCAAGATCTATCAGGCAACTATGGCTACGCCTTC. Translated, it gives CASSQDLSGNYGYAF.

This clonotype was counted ten times or more. The chain combines TRBV28 with TRBJ2-7; 10 bases line up with TRBD2. The CDR3 totals 15 residues. Germline V gene lookup returns CDR1 MDHEN and CDR2 SYDVKM. Trimming took 5 bases from V and 3 from J; bases not matched to a gene: 7. CDR3 loop: CASSLTGTSVYEQYF. The CDR3 region has the DNA TGTGCCAGCAGTCTCACCGGGACTAGCGTCTACGAGCAGTACTTC.